This is a list of T cell receptor beta chains from one sample in a study of PD-1 blockade in mismatch repair-deficient tumors. Profiling relied on immunoSEQ multiplex PCR, and the TCRdb table lists in-frame clones only, not all of them. The sample yields some 70,000 clones, almost 80% seen once. The specimen was peripheral blood, collected 2 weeks after starting pembrolizumab. All receptors derive from an adult with mismatch repair-deficient cancer. Each CDR3 is given with its conserved first and last residue. Fields, in order: clone size, J gene, D gene, V gene, CDR3 DNA, CDR3 protein. D genes are given only for firm matches. Expanded clones are given a class, and other clones once, few, many or no size at all.

. | TRBJ2-5 | . | TRBV9 | TGTGCCAGCAGCGTAGGGGGAAGGGGGGAGACCCAGTACTTC | CASSVGGRGETQYF
. | TRBJ2-3 | TRBD2 | TRBV5-4 | TGTGCCAGCAGCTTGGGACTAGCCAGCACAGATACGCAGTATTTT | CASSLGLASTDTQYF
. | TRBJ2-3 | TRBD1 | TRBV9 | TGTGCCAGCAGCGTCCAGGGGGAGTCAACAGATACGCAGTATTTT | CASSVQGESTDTQYF
. | TRBJ2-2 | . | TRBV7-9 | TGTGCCAGCAGCTTCCTACTAGCGAACACCGGGGAGCTGTTTTTT | CASSFLLANTGELFF
. | TRBJ2-4 | TRBD1 | TRBV5-8 | TGTGCCAGCAGAACAGGGGACATTCAGTACTTC | CASRTGDIQYF
. | TRBJ2-2 | . | TRBV6-1 | TGTGCCAGCACAGGGGGCGGGGGGAACACCGGGGAGCTGTTTTTT | CASTGGGGNTGELFF
. | TRBJ1-5 | . | TRBV6-1 | TGTGCCAGCAGTGAATTTGCGGGCGTGGGGCAGCCCCAGCATTTT | CASSEFAGVGQPQHF
. | TRBJ2-5 | TRBD2 | TRBV27 | TGTGCCAGCAGCGGACTAGCGGGAGCGGAGACCCAGTACTTC | CASSGLAGAETQYF
. | TRBJ1-4 | TRBD1 | TRBV4-1 | TGCGCCAGCAGCCAAGATACAGGGGGAGGAAAACTGTTTTTT | CASSQDTGGGKLFF
once | TRBJ1-1 | TRBD1 | TRBV30 | TGTGCCTGGAATCACCGACCGGGACAGGGGGGCACTGAAGCTTTCTTT | CAWNHRPGQGGTEAFF
. | TRBJ1-5 | TRBD1 | TRBV6-1 | TGTGCCAGCACCGTACAGGGGGATCAGCCCCAGCATTTT | CASTVQGDQPQHF
. | TRBJ2-1 | . | TRBV25-1 | TGTGCCAGCAGTCGCTACTACAATGAGCAGTTCTTC | CASSRYYNEQFF
few | TRBJ1-1 | . | TRBV5-4 | TGTGCCAGCAGCCAAGACGGACTCACTGAAGCTTTCTTT | CASSQDGLTEAFF
. | TRBJ2-2 | . | TRBV2 | TGTGCCAGCAGATCCGGACGAGGGGAGTACACCGGGGAGCTGTTTTTT | CASRSGRGEYTGELFF
. | TRBJ1-5 | . | TRBV5-8 | TGTGCCAGCAGCTTAGGGGTGGGGGGAAATCAGCCCCAGCATTTT | CASSLGVGGNQPQHF
. | TRBJ2-5 | TRBD1 | TRBV6-1 | TGTGCAGCTCGACAGGGGTCCCAAGAGACCCAGTACTTC | CAARQGSQETQYF
once | TRBJ2-7 | TRBD2 | TRBV5-6 | TGTGCCAGCAGCTCAAGCCCGTGGCTAGCGGATTCCTACGAGCAGTACTTC | CASSSSPWLADSYEQYF
. | TRBJ2-1 | TRBD2 | TRBV5-1 | TGCGCCAGCAGCTTGACTAGCGCCAACAATGAGCAGTTCTTC | CASSLTSANNEQFF
. | TRBJ2-3 | . | TRBV18 | TGTGCCAGCTCACCAGCAGCACTAAGCACAGATACGCAGTATTTT | CASSPAALSTDTQYF
. | TRBJ2-1 | TRBD2 | TRBV19 | TGTGCCAGTAGTCGAAGCGGGACTAGCGTCTCAAATGAGCAGTTCTTC | CASSRSGTSVSNEQFF
. | TRBJ1-5 | . | TRBV5-4 | TGTGCCAGCAGCTTGGGGGGCCGTGAAGCCCAGCATTTT | CASSLGGREAQHF
. | TRBJ1-4 | . | TRBV30 | TGTGCCTGGAACAGCTTCAATGAAAAACTGTTTTTT | CAWNSFNEKLFF
few | TRBJ2-7 | TRBD2 | TRBV6-5 | TGTGCCAGCAGCGAGCGGGGGGCCTCCTACGAGCAGTACTTC | CASSERGASYEQYF
. | TRBJ1-1 | . | TRBV29-1 | TGCAGCGTTGAGAATCCCGCAGCGGAGGCAACTGAAGCTTTCTTT | CSVENPAAEATEAFF
. | TRBJ1-2 | . | TRBV6-6 | TGTGCCAGCAGACGCCGGGGTCTCACCTATGGCTACACCTTC | CASRRRGLTYGYTF
. | TRBJ2-7 | TRBD1 | TRBV6-6 | TGTGCCAGCAGTACGAGGACAGGGGGCTACGAGCAGTACTTC | CASSTRTGGYEQYF
. | TRBJ2-2 | . | TRBV14 | TGTGCCAGCAGCCGCTTAAATACAGGGTTTGGCACCGGGGAGCTGTTTTTT | CASSRLNTGFGTGELFF
. | TRBJ1-1 | TRBD1 | TRBV6-5 | TGTGCCAGCAGCCCCCGGGGGACAGGGAACACTGAAGCTTTCTTT | CASSPRGTGNTEAFF
. | TRBJ2-1 | . | TRBV19 | TGTGCCAGTAGCTCACAGGGTACCTACAATGAGCAGTTCTTC | CASSSQGTYNEQFF
. | TRBJ1-1 | . | TRBV2 | TGTGCCAGCAGAATGGACTTCTTACAGGGCGAAAACACTGAAGCTTTCTTT | CASRMDFLQGENTEAFF
. | TRBJ1-1 | . | TRBV27 | TGTGCCAGCAGACCCGGGCCTCAAGGGCACACTGAAGCTTTCTTT | CASRPGPQGHTEAFF
. | TRBJ1-5 | . | TRBV5-5 | TGTGCCAGCAGCTTGTACCCACAGGGTCCCCAGCCCCAGCATTTT | CASSLYPQGPQPQHF
once | TRBJ1-2 | . | TRBV19 | TGTGCCACCAAGCAAGGAGGGGTTGACTATGGCTACACCTTC | CATKQGGVDYGYTF
few | TRBJ1-2 | . | TRBV30 | TGTGCCTGGAGCAGACAGGCCGGGGATGGCTACACCTTC | CAWSRQAGDGYTF
. | TRBJ1-2 | . | TRBV5-1 | TGCGCCAGCAGCTTGGACAGCAACTATGGCTACACCTTC | CASSLDSNYGYTF
. | TRBJ2-7 | . | TRBV4-1 | TGCGCCAGCAGCCCTCCCGGGACCCATAATGAAGAGCAGTACTTC | CASSPPGTHNEEQYF
. | TRBJ2-3 | . | TRBV13 | TGTGCCAGCAGCTTAGGTGTTGGCAGGGACGCAGATACGCAGTATTTT | CASSLGVGRDADTQYF
. | TRBJ2-7 | TRBD1 | TRBV29-1 | TGCAGCGCAGGGGGGGGACAGGGTACCGACGAGCAGTACTTC | CSAGGGQGTDEQYF
. | TRBJ2-7 | TRBD2 | TRBV5-1 | TGCGCCAGCAGCTTCGATTTCAGCGGGAGAGGCGAGCAGTACTTC | CASSFDFSGRGEQYF
. | TRBJ2-7 | . | TRBV14 | TGTGCCAGCAGCCAAGGCCCAGGATCCGAGCAGTACTTC | CASSQGPGSEQYF
. | TRBJ2-5 | TRBD2 | TRBV14 | TGTGCCAGCAGCCAAGGACTAGCGGGGTTCCAAGAGACCCAGTACTTC | CASSQGLAGFQETQYF
few | TRBJ2-7 | TRBD2 | TRBV18 | TGTGCCAGCTCACCAGGGGGGGGCTCCTACGAGCAGTACTTC | CASSPGGGSYEQYF
. | TRBJ2-4 | . | TRBV29-1 | TGCAGCGTTGCCCTCCGGACCAAAAACATTCAGTACTTC | CSVALRTKNIQYF
. | TRBJ1-1 | . | TRBV6-1 | TGTGCCAGCAGTGTTCTGAACACTGAAGCTTTCTTT | CASSVLNTEAFF
. | TRBJ2-1 | . | TRBV28 | TGTGCCAGCAGTTTAGGGGGGCGCGGCTCGTTTGATGAGCAGTTCTTC | CASSLGGRGSFDEQFF
once | TRBJ2-2 | . | TRBV7-7 | TGTGCTAGCAGCTTAGTTCCGGGGGACGGCACCGGGGAGCTGTTTTTT | CASSLVPGDGTGELFF
. | TRBJ2-7 | . | TRBV28 | TGTGCCAGCAGTTCCGGTAGCGACTACGAGCAGTACTTC | CASSSGSDYEQYF
. | TRBJ1-4 | . | TRBV28 | TGTGCCAGCAGAACAGGAAATGAAAAACTGTTTTTT | CASRTGNEKLFF
. | TRBJ2-6 | . | TRBV4-1 | TGCGCCAGCAGCCAAGTAGTCCAAACCTCTGGGGCCAACGTCCTGACTTTC | CASSQVVQTSGANVLTF
few | TRBJ2-5 | TRBD2 | TRBV25-1 | TGTGCCAGCAGTGAAGGCACAGGGCGGGAGGTTGAGACCCAGTACTTC | CASSEGTGREVETQYF
. | TRBJ2-3 | . | TRBV21-1 | TGTGCCAGCAGAAACCCGGACAGATTCGCAGATACGCAGTATTTT | CASRNPDRFADTQYF
. | TRBJ1-5 | . | TRBV4-1 | TGCGCCAGCAGCCCTGTGGGGGGTCAGCCCCAGCATTTT | CASSPVGGQPQHF
. | TRBJ2-5 | . | TRBV4-3 | TGCGCCAGCAGCCAGGACTATCACAGGGGCCAAGAGACCCAGTACTTC | CASSQDYHRGQETQYF
once | TRBJ1-2 | TRBD1 | TRBV29-1 | TGCAGCGTGGCCGGGACAGGGGAAATGGGTGGCTACACCTTC | CSVAGTGEMGGYTF
. | TRBJ2-7 | . | TRBV29-1 | TGCAGCGTTGAATCGGGACTGAAATACGAGCAGTACTTC | CSVESGLKYEQYF
. | TRBJ1-3 | TRBD1 | TRBV11-2 | TGTGCCAGCAGCTTGGGGACAGCTGGAAACACCATATATTTT | CASSLGTAGNTIYF
. | TRBJ1-4 | . | TRBV7-9 | TGTGCCAGCAGCTCCTGGCGGACAAATGAAAAACTGTTTTTT | CASSSWRTNEKLFF
. | TRBJ2-7 | . | TRBV9 | TGTGCCAGCAGCCCAAGCCAGGGGTCCTACGAGCAGTACTTC | CASSPSQGSYEQYF
. | TRBJ2-3 | TRBD2 | TRBV5-4 | TGTGCCAGCAGCTGGGTTGCGGGAGCCGGAGATACGCAGTATTTT | CASSWVAGAGDTQYF